Reported below is one TCR beta chain. Generated by immunoSEQ multiplex PCR, the TCRdb table keeps only in-frame clones and is missing some. The sample holds around 56,000 clones, around nine tenths seen once. This specimen comes from a study of T cell changes during pregnancy in multiple sclerosis. Trimming took off 8 bases at V and 0 bases at J, with 17 bases between the two ends. Germline V lookup: CDR1 MDHEN, CDR2 SYDVKM. The CDR3 sequence is 16 residues long. This sequence originates from a female donor with multiple sclerosis, enrolled in a pregnancy study. V is TRBV28 and J is TRBJ1-3, with D tentatively TRBD1 (5 bases). The specimen was peripheral blood, collected after pregnancy. The chain's CDR3 is CASGSTVRVSGNTIYF. CDR3 DNA sequence: TGTGCCAGCGGATCGACAGTGAGAGTCTCTGGAAACACCATATATTTT.